These 13 T cell receptor beta chains were sequenced from one sample in a study of cytomegalovirus exposure and HLA in healthy donors. PCR involved 60 Vbeta and 13 Jbeta primers. TCRdb's table, derived via immunoSEQ multiplex PCR, lists solely in-frame clones and lacks some. The table includes more than 150,000 clones, more than 65% detected once. Input material: PBMCs. These receptor sequences come from a woman aged 25 to 39 in good health and CMV-seropositive.

The chain combines TRBV7-6 with TRBJ1-2; a possible D gene is TRBD1 (5 bases). The V end was cut by 1 base, the J end by 4 bases, with 13 bases between. The length of the CDR3 is 15 residues. CDR1 is SGHVS and CDR2 is FNYEAQ in the germline V gene. The CDR3 DNA is TGTGCCAGCAGCTTAGACGCTGGACAACTCTATGGCTACACCTTC. Its translation: CASSLDAGQLYGYTF.

The rearrangement links TRBV4-1 to TRBJ2-1, with 12 bases matching TRBD2. Trimming removed 1 base from V and 9 bases from J; junction bases left unmatched: 10. The CDR3 extends over 17 amino acids. Germline V gene sequence: CDR1 MGHRA, CDR2 YSYEKL. The CDR3 reads CASSQGLLAGGLGEQFF. The CDR3 DNA follows: TGCGCCAGCAGCCAAGGTCTTCTAGCGGGGGGGCTCGGTGAGCAGTTCTTC.

The chain uses TRBV30 and TRBJ1-4, with 9 bases identical to TRBD1. The CDR3 length is 16 residues. With V trimmed by 4 bases and J by 2 bases, 8 bases remained unmatched. Germline V gene lookup returns CDR1 GTSNPN and CDR2 SVGIG (reference sequence). Here the CDR3 reads CAWTPGTGPTNEKLFF. The CDR3 DNA reads TGTGCCTGGACCCCGGGGACAGGGCCTACTAATGAAAAACTGTTTTTT.

V is TRBV7-2 and J is TRBJ2-7, with TRBD1 as a possible D gene (6 bases). Germline V gene lookup returns CDR1 SGHTA and CDR2 FQGNSA. Trimming pared 5 bases from V and 3 bases from J, leaving 20 bases between. The CDR3 runs to 16 residues. The CDR3: CASSAVGQGRNYEQYF. The CDR3 DNA is TGTGCCAGCAGCGCCGTGGGGCAGGGGAGAAACTACGAGCAGTACTTC.

This sequence joins TRBV4-3 and TRBJ1-2; 10 bases align to TRBD1. The germline V gene encodes CDR1 LGHNA and CDR2 YSLEER. This CDR3 comprises 17 residues. The J segment lost 6 bases and the V segment lost 4 bases, leaving 14 bases of the junction unmatched. The CDR3 loop reads CASSPTGGRTALNGYTF. CDR3 bases: TGCGCCAGCAGCCCGACAGGGGGCAGGACGGCGCTGAATGGCTACACCTTC.

This clone was seen a handful of times. The CDR3 nucleotides are TGTGCCAGTAGTCAGGGGGCCAGTCCAAACATTCAGTACTTC. Translation: CASSQGASPNIQYF. The chain combines TRBV19 with TRBJ2-4; 8 bases are a match to TRBD1. V gave up 5 bases and J gave up 6 bases; unmatched junction bases: 6. CDR1 and CDR2 (germline): LNHDA, SQIVND (reference sequence). The CDR3 consists of 14 residues.

The chain links TRBV5-4 to TRBJ2-1; D perhaps matches TRBD1 (5 bases). CDR3 length: 16 residues. Germline CDR1 SGHNT, CDR2 YYREEE (reference sequence). Trimming removed 3 bases at V and 8 bases at J, with 21 bases between. The CDR3 region is CASSSMGMAGNDEQFF. The CDR3 DNA reads as TGTGCCAGCAGCTCTATGGGGATGGCAGGGAATGATGAGCAGTTCTTC.

The V gene is TRBV10-3, the J gene TRBJ1-2; D gene unclear. The CDR3 sequence is 9 residues long. The germline V and J ends were trimmed by 11 bases and 6 bases, with 7 bases remaining between them. CDR1 is ENHRY, CDR2 SYGVKD, per germline. The CDR3 nucleotides read TGTGCCGTCGGGGATGGCTACACCTTC. It specifies CAVGDGYTF.

This chain uses TRBV18 with TRBJ1-2; 11 positions agree with TRBD1. The CDR3 is made up of 14 amino acids. The V gene's germline CDR1 is KGHSH and CDR2 LQKENI. Losses at the gene ends were 3 bases for V and 7 bases for J; bases not matched to a gene: 4. CDR3 DNA: TGTGCCAGCTCACCGGACAGGGGGCTTTTTGGCTACACCTTC. Amino acids: CASSPDRGLFGYTF.

V is TRBV5-1 and J is TRBJ2-5; 16 nucleotides agree with TRBD2. In germline, CDR1 is SGHRS, CDR2 YFSETQ. The CDR3 consists of 17 residues. The trim removed 3 bases at V and 5 bases at J, leaving 7 bases unmatched. The CDR3 DNA sequence: TGCGCCAGCAGCTCGGGACTAGCGGGGGGGCCCCTTGAGACCCAGTACTTC. Protein: CASSSGLAGGPLETQYF.

The chain links TRBV9 to TRBJ2-7, with 8 bases lining up with TRBD2. From germline, CDR1 is SGDLS and CDR2 YYNGEE. The ends lost 4 bases at V and 7 bases at J; junction bases unmatched: 13. This CDR3 has 15 residues. The CDR3 nucleotides read TGTGCCAGCAGCACCGGGGCGGGGGGCCGCGGGGAGCAGTACTTC. This translates into CASSTGAGGRGEQYF.

The V and J genes are TRBV7-2 and TRBJ1-3; 7 nucleotides align to TRBD1. The junction had 4 bases not matched to a gene; V was cut back by 5 bases and J by 0 bases. Germline lookup yields CDR1 SGHTA and CDR2 FQGNSA. The CDR3 runs to 15 residues. The CDR3 reads CASSRTGPSGNTIYF. CDR3 sequence (DNA): TGTGCCAGCAGCCGGACAGGTCCCTCTGGAAACACCATATATTTT.

The V gene is TRBV5-1, the J gene TRBJ1-4, with a weak D call TRBD1 (6 bases). Per germline, CDR1 SGHRS and CDR2 YFSETQ. V was shortened by 0 bases and J by 0 bases, with 12 bases between the two germline ends. The CDR3 extends over 17 amino acids. The chain's CDR3 is CASSLGTAATTNEKLFF. CDR3 nucleotides: TGCGCCAGCAGCTTGGGGACAGCCGCGACAACTAATGAAAAACTGTTTTTT.